Included here is one T cell receptor beta chain sequence, with context. The clone's antigen remains unknown. There are no base qualities to consult, and no much larger clone falls within one base. Compared with germline, V lacks 0 bases and J lacks 10 bases; bases without a gene match: 5. The germline V gene supplies CDR1 SGDLS and CDR2 YYNGEE. The CDR3 covers 13 residues, taking in both the cysteine and the phenylalanine. Just CDR3 DNA is preserved here, 39 bases in frame from base 1. All of the isolated RNA was reverse transcribed with the High Capacity cDNA Reverse Transcription Kit, so expressed TCRB transcripts were sequenced. Naive, central memory and regulatory T cell samples underwent deep immunoSEQ sequencing, averaging roughly 3.4 million total reads per sample. Sorted cells were lysed in RLT buffer and RNA was extracted with DNase-treated RNeasy Micro or Mini kits, depending on cell number. To prevent cross-contamination, each cell subset was processed individually, whereas patient and healthy donor samples were processed jointly. The immunoSEQ multiplex PCR was used to amplify TCRB sequences from cDNA, generating 87-bp fragments that spanned the CDR3 region. Sequencing of the amplicons was done on the Illumina HiSeq platform. As for the authors' bioinformatics: PCR bias was corrected computationally using synthetic template baselines, and reads within Hamming distance 2 were collapsed, with unmergeable singletons discarded. Reads were aligned against IMGT so that V, D and J genes, CDR3 length and insertions or deletions at six rearrangement sites could be assigned. Clonotype counts were normalized to sorted cell number within each subset before computing true diversity and Gini coefficients with the tcR R package. Repertoire sharing was quantified using the overlap coefficient calculated on TCRB nucleotide sequences. Drawn from immuneACCESS, this table holds only the in-frame rearrangements with V and J called that TCRdb kept. Clones are partly lost; checked studies trace under half to an unresolved V gene and leave the rest unexplained. V, J and clone size derive from that table, while D and trimming were established from the DNA sequence. In all, the sample holds approximately 170,000 clones, and 9% to 10% of those were seen once. The top ten constitute 2% to 2.5% of the sample.

These data originate in a study of beta chain features in type 1 diabetes listed by TCRdb under 2018. Regarding the complete study: Mean age, gender distribution, total cell number and subset yield did not differ between patients and healthy donors. A total of some 100,000,000 sorted cells were examined across all samples, and a strong correlation was observed between cell number per subset and RNA yield. The study compared TCRB repertoires of sorted circulating CD4+ T cell subsets between recently diagnosed type 1 diabetes patients and matched healthy donors. Naive and central memory subsets were obtained from all 28 donors, but regulatory and stem cell-like memory subsets were isolated from only 8 patients and about eight healthy donors. Study-wide conclusions, independent of this receptor: Patients with type 1 diabetes made fewer insertions and deleted more nucleotides at VDJ recombination sites, implying thymic rearrangement abnormalities. Only small numbers of individuals were included in the HLA sub-analyses, which left unresolved whether HLA type had any influence on TCRB rearrangement. PCR may preferentially amplify shorter templates, but because patient and control samples were amplified and corrected together, any resulting skew would affect both groups equally. Type 1 diabetes patients showed a moderate but significant shortening of TCRB CDR3 length in all four CD4+ subsets. Sequencing cDNA rather than genomic DNA could over-represent highly expressing activated cells, although activation and CD3 levels did not differ between groups. The naive, central memory and regulatory TCRB repertoires appeared to resemble one another more closely among patients than among healthy donors.

Each donor gave one peripheral blood draw, averaging approximately 120 mL, which was collected into heparinised tubes. A BD FACSAria II and a panel including CD45RO, CCR7, CD25, CD127, CD95 and CD27 were used to sort naive, central memory, regulatory and stem cell-like memory CD4+ T cells. All sorted populations exceeded 98% purity. PBMCs were isolated immediately by Lymphoprep density gradient centrifugation and stained directly without culture. So that batch effects would be minimized, each experiment stained and sorted samples in pairs, pairing one healthy donor with one patient. This chain is built from TRBV9 and TRBJ1-1, and 8 bases in between align with TRBD1. Material: central memory CD4+ T cells from blood. The source of this sequence is a woman in her late teens or twenties in good health. The encoded CDR3 is CASSVASTGGAFF. DNA sequence: TGTGCCAGCAGCGTAGCCTCTACAGGGGGAGCTTTCTTT.